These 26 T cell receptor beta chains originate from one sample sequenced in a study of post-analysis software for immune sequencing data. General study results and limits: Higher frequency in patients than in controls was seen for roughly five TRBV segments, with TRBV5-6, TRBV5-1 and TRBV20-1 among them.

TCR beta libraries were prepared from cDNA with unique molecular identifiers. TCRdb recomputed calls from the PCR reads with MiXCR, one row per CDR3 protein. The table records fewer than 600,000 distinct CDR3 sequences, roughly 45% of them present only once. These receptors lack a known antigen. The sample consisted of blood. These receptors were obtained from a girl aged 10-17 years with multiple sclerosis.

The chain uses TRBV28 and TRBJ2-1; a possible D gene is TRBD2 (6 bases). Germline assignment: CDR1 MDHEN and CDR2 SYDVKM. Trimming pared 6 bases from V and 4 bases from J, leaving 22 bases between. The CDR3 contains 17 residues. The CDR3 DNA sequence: TGTGCCAGCAGCACCGATGGGGGGACTGCCAGTTACAATGAGCAGTTCTTC. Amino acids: CASSTDGGTASYNEQFF.

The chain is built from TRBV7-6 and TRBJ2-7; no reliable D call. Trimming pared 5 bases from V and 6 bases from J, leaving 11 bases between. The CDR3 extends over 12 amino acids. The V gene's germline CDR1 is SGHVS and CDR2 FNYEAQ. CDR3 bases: TGTGCCAGCAGCCATGCGCTGGGCGAGCAGTACTTC. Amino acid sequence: CASSHALGEQYF.

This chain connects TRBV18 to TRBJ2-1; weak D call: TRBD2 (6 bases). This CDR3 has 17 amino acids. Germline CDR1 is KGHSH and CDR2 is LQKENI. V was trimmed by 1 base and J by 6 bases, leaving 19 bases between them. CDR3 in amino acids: CASSPRYASELPNEQFF. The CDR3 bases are TGTGCCAGCTCACCACGGTATGCTAGCGAGCTCCCCAATGAGCAGTTCTTC.

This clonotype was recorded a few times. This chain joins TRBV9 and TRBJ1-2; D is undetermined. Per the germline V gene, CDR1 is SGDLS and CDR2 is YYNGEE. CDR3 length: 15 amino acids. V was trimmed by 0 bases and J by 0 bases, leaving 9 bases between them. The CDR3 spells CASSVGQVANYGYTF. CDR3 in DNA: TGTGCCAGCAGCGTAGGCCAGGTAGCTAACTATGGCTACACCTTC.

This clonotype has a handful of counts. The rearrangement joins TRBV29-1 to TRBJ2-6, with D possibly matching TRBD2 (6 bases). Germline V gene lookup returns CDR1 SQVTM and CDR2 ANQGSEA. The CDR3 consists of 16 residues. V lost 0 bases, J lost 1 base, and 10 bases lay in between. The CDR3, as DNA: TGCAGCGTTGAAGAGCGGGGTGGATCTGGGGCCAACGTCCTGACTTTC. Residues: CSVEERGGSGANVLTF.

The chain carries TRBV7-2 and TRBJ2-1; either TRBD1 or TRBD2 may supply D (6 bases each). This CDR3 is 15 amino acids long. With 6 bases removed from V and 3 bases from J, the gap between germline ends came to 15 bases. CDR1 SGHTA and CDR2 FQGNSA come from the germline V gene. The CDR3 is CASREGGGGYNEQFF. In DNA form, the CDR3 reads TGTGCCAGCAGGGAGGGGGGCGGTGGCTACAATGAGCAGTTCTTC.

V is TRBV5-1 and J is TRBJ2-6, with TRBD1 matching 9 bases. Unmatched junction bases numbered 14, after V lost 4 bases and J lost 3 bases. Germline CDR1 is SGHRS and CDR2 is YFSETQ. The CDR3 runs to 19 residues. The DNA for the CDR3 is TGCGCCAGCAGCGCCCGCGGGACAGGGCTCGTTATTGGGGCCAACGTCCTGACTTTC. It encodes CASSARGTGLVIGANVLTF.

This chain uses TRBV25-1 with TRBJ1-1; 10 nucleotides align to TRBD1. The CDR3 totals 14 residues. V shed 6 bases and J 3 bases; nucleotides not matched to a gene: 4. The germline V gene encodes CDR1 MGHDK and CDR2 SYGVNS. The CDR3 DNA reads TGTGCCAGCAGCAGGGACAGGGGAGACACTGAAGCTTTCTTT. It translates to CASSRDRGDTEAFF.

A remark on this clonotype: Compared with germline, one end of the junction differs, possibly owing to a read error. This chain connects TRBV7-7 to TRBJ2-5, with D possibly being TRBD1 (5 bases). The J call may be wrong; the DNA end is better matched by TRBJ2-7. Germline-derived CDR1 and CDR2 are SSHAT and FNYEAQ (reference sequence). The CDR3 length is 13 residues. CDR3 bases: TGTGCTAGCAGCTTAGTTTTGCAGGGCGAGCAGTACTTC. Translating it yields CASSLVLQGEQYF.

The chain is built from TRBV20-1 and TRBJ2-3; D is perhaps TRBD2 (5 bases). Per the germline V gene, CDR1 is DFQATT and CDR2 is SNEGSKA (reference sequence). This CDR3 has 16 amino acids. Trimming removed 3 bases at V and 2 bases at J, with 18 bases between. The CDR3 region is CSARSARDWVTDTQYF. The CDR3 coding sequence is TGCAGTGCTAGGTCGGCACGGGATTGGGTCACAGATACGCAGTATTTT.

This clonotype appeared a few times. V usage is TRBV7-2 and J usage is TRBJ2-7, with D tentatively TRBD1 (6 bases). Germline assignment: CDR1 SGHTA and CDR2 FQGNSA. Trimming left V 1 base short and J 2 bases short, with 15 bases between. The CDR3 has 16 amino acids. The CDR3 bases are TGTGCCAGCAGCTTAGGAGGGGCGGACAGCGCCTACGAGCAGTACTTC. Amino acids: CASSLGGADSAYEQYF.

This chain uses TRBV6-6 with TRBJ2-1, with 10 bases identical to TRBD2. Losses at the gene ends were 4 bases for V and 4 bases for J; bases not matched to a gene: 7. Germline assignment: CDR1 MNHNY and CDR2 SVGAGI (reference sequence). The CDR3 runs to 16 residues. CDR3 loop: CASSSTSGIRYNEQFF. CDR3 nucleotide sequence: TGTGCCAGCAGTTCCACTAGCGGGATTCGTTACAATGAGCAGTTCTTC.

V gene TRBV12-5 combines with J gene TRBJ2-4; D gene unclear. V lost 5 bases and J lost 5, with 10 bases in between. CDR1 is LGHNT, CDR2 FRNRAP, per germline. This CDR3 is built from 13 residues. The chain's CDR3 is CASGPGNENIQYF. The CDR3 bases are TGTGCTAGTGGTCCAGGAAATGAAAACATTCAGTACTTC.

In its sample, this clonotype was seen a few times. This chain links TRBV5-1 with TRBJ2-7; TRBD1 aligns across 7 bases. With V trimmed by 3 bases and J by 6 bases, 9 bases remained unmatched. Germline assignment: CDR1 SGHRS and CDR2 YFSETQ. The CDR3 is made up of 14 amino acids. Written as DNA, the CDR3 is TGCGCCAGCAGCTCCCGGACAGGTGGGTCCGAGCAGTACTTC. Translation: CASSSRTGGSEQYF.

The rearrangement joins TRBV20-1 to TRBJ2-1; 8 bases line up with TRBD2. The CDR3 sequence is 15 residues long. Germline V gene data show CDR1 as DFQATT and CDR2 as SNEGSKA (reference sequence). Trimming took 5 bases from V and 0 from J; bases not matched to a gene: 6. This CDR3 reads CSAQPLADSYNEQFF. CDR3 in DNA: TGCAGTGCTCAACCACTAGCGGACTCCTACAATGAGCAGTTCTTC.

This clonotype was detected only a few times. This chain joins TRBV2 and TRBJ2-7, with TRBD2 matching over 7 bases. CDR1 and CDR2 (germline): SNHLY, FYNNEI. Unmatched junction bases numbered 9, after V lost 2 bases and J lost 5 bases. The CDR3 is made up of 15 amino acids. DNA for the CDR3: TGTGCCAGCAGTGAATGGGTCGGGAGGAACGACGAGCAGTACTTC. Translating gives CASSEWVGRNDEQYF.

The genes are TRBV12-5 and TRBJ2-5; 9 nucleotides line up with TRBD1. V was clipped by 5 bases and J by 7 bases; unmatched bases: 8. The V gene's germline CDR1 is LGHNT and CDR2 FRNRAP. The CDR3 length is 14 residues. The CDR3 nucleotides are TGTGCTAGTGGTCCGGGACAGGGTCGCAGGACCCAGTACTTC. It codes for CASGPGQGRRTQYF.

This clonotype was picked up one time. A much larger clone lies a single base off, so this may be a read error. In nucleotides, the CDR3 is TGCGCCAGCAGCCAAGAAAGCGGGAGCAGCGAGACCCAGTACTTC. It specifies CASSQESGSSETQYF. The chain joins TRBV4-3 to TRBJ2-5; 8 bases align to TRBD2. The CDR3 loop spans 15 amino acids. The junction had 5 bases not matched to a gene; V was cut back by 0 bases and J by 5 bases. Germline CDR1 and CDR2: LGHNA and YSLEER.

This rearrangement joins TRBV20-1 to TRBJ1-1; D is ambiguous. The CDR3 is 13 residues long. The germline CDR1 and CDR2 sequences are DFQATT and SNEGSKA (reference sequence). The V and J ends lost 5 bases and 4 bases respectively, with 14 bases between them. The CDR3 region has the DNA TGCAGTGCTGAACCCTGGGCCGGCACTGAAGCTTTCTTT. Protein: CSAEPWAGTEAFF.

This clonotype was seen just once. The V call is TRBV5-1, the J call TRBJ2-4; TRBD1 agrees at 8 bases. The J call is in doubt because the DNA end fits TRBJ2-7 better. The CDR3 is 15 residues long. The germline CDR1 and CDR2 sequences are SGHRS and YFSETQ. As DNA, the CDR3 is TGCGCCAGCAGCTTGGTGACAGGGGAAGGCTACGAGCAGTACTTC. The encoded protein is CASSLVTGEGYEQYF.

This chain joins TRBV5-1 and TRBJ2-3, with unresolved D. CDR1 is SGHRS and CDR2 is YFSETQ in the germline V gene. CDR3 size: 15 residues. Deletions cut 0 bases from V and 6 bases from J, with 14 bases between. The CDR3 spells CASSLDLRGGDTQYF. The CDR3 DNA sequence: TGCGCCAGCAGCTTGGATCTTAGAGGCGGCGATACGCAGTATTTT.

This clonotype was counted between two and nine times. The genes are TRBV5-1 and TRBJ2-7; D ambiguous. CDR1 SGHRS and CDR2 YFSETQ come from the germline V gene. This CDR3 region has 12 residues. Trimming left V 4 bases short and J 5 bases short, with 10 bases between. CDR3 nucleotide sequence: TGCGCCAGCAGCCCTACTCAGGACGAGCAGTACTTC. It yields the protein CASSPTQDEQYF.

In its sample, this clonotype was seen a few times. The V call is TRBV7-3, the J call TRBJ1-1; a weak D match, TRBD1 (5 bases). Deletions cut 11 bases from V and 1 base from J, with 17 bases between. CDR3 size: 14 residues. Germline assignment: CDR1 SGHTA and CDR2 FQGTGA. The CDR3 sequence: CASAIGTANTEAFF. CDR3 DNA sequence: TGTGCCTCAGCTATTGGGACGGCGAACACTGAAGCTTTCTTT.

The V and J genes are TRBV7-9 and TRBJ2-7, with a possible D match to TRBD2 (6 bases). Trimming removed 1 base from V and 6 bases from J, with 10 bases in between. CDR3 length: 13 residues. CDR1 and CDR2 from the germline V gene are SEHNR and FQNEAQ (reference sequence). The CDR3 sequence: CASSLDGGIEQYF. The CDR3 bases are TGTGCCAGCAGCTTAGACGGGGGAATCGAGCAGTACTTC.

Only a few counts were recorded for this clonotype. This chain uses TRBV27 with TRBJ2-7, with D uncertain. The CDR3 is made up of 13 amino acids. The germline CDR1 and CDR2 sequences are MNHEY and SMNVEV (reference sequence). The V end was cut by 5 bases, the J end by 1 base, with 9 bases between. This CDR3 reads CASSLRASYEQYF. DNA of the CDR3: TGTGCCAGCAGTCTTAGGGCATCCTACGAGCAGTACTTC.

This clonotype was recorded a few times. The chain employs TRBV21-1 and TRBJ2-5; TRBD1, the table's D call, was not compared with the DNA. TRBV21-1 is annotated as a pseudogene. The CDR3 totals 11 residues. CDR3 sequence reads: CAGEGRETQYF. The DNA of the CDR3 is TGTGCGGGAGAGGGGCGAGAGACCCAGTACTTC.